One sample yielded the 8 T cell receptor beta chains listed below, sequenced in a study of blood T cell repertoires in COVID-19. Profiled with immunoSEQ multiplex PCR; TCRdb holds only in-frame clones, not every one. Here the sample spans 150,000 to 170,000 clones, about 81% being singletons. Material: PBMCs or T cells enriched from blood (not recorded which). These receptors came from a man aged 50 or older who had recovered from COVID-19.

For the CDR3, the DNA is TGTGCCAGCTCTATTATTGGGGCGGTCTATGGCTACACCTTC. It codes for CASSIIGAVYGYTF. This chain links TRBV21-1 with TRBJ1-2; the table's D call TRBD1 went unverified against the DNA. TRBV21-1 is a pseudogene. This CDR3 region has 14 residues.

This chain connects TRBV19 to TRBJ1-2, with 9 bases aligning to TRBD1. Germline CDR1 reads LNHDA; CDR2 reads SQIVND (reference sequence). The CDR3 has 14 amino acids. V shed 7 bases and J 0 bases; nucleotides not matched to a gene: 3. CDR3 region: CASTRTGANYGYTF. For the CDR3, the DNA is TGTGCCAGTACGCGGACAGGGGCTAACTATGGCTACACCTTC.

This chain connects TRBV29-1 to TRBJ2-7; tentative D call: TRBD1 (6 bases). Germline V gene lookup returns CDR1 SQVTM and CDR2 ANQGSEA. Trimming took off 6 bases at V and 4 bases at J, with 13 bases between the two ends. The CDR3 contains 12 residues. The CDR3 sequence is CSVAGQFYEQYF. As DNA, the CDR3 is TGCAGCGTAGCCGGACAGTTTTACGAGCAGTACTTC.

The CDR3 reads CSANQNTEAFF. CDR3 DNA: TGCAGTGCTAATCAAAACACTGAAGCTTTCTTT. The V and J genes are TRBV20-1 and TRBJ1-1; the D is unclear. The CDR3 is 11 amino acids. V was shortened by 4 bases and J by 2 bases, with 5 bases between the two germline ends. The V gene's germline CDR1 is DFQATT and CDR2 SNEGSKA (reference sequence).

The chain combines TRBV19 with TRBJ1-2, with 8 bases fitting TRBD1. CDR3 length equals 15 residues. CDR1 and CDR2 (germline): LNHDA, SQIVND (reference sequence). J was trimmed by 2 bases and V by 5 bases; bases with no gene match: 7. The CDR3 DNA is TGTGCCAGTAGTCCCCAGGGGGCTATAAACTATGGCTACACCTTC. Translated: CASSPQGAINYGYTF.

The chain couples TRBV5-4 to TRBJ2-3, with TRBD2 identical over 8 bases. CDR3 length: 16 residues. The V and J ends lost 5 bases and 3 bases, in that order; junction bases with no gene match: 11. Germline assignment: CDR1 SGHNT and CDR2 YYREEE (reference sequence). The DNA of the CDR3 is TGTGCCAGCAGGCGAAACCGGGGGGGCGAAACAGATACGCAGTATTTT. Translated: CASRRNRGGETDTQYF.

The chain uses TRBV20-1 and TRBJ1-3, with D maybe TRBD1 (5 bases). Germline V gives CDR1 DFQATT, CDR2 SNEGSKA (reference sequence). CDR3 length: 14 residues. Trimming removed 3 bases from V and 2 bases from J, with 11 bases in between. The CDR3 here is CSASPWGAGNTIYF. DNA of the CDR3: TGCAGTGCTAGTCCTTGGGGGGCTGGAAACACCATATATTTT.

The CDR3 spells CATGGASNQPQHF. The CDR3 DNA sequence: TGTGCCACCGGTGGGGCTAGCAATCAGCCCCAGCATTTT. The V and J genes are TRBV19 and TRBJ1-5; D perhaps matches TRBD1 (5 bases). The germline CDR1 and CDR2 sequences are LNHDA and SQIVND (reference sequence). V was shortened by 10 bases and J by 0 bases, with 10 bases between the two germline ends. This CDR3 spans 13 amino acids. The variable domain in full, with the rest retrieved from reference TRBV19 and TRBJ1-5, is DGGITQSPKYLFRKEGQNVTLSCEQNLNHDAMYWYRQDPGQGLRLIYYSQIVNDFQKGDIAEGYSVSREKKESFPLTVTSAQKNPTAFYLCATGGASNQPQHFGDGTRLSIL.